This TCR beta chain was documented in a study of blood T cells in healthy people across ages. Study conclusions and caveats: Lack of knowledge of donor CMV status possibly confounded expanded clonotype changes. Calculation of diversity from one million T cells yielded estimates considered to be underestimates.

V was clipped by 4 bases and J by 7 bases, with 17 bases between them. There are 14 residues in the CDR3. Primers used in a second PCR of about 7 to 12 cycles were a sample-barcoded 5' primer and a J-beta primer mix. CDR3-containing paired-end reads numbered at least 2.5 million in each sample. A single record per CDR3 protein comes from TCRdb applying MiXCR to the 5' RACE reads. The table includes 1.5 million to 1.8 million distinct CDR3 sequences, approximately 42% detected once. Per individual sample, total RNA of at least 5.5 micrograms was extracted. About this clonotype itself: The antigen remains undetermined.

Sequenced material: blood. The chain carries TRBV12-3 or TRBV12-4 and TRBJ2-7, with a tentative D call TRBD1 (6 bases). The TCR sequence derives from a woman younger than 35 in good health. The CDR3 DNA is TGTGCCAGCAGTTCTGTTGGGACACGGTTAGAGCAGTACTTC. This codes for CASSSVGTRLEQYF.